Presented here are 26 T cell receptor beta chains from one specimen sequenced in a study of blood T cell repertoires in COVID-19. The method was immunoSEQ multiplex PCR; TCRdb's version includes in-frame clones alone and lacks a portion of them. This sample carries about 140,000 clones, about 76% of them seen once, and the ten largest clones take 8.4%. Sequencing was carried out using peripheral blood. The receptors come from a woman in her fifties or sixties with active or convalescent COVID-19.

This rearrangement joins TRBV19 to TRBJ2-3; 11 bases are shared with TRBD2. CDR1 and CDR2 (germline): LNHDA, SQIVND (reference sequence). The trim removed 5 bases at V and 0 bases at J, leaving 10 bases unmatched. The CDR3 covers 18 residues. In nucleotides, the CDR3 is TGTGCCAGTAGTGGCGGGACTAGCGGCGCCCCTAGCACAGATACGCAGTATTTT. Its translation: CASSGGTSGAPSTDTQYF.

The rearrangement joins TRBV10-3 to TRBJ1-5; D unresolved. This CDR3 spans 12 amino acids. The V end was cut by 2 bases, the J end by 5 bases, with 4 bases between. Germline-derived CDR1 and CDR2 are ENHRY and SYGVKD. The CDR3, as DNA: TGTGCCATCAGTGAGACGGATCAGCCCCAGCATTTT. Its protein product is CAISETDQPQHF.

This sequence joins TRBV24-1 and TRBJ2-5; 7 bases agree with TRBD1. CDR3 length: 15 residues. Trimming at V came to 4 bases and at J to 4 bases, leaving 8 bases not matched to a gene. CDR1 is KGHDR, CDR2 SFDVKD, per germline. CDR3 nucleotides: TGTGCCACCAGTGAGAGAGGGGGCTTAAGAGAGACCCAGTACTTC. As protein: CATSERGGLRETQYF.

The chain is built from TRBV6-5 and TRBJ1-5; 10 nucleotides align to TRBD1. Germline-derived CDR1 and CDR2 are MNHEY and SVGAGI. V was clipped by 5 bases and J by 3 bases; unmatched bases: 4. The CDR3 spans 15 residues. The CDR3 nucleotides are TGTGCCAGCAGTCCGGGACAGGGGAACAATCAGCCCCAGCATTTT. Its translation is CASSPGQGNNQPQHF.

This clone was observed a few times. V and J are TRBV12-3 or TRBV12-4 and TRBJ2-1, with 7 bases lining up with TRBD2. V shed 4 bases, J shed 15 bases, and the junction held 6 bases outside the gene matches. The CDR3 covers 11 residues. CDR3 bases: TGTGCCAGCAGTTATGGGGGAGGGCGGTTCTTC. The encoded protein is CASSYGGGRFF.

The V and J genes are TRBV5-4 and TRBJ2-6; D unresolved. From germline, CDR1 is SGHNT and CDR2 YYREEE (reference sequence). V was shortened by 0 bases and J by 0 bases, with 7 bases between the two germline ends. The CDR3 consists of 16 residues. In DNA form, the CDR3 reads TGTGCCAGCAGCTTGGACAGCTACTCTGGGGCCAACGTCCTGACTTTC. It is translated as CASSLDSYSGANVLTF.

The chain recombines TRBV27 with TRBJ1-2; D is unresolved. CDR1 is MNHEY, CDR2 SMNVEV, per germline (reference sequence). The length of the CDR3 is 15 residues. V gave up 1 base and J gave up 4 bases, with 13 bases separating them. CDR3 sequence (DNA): TGTGCCAGCAGTTTATTAGGGTCGAGCGGCTATGGCTACACCTTC. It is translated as CASSLLGSSGYGYTF.

The chain's CDR3 is CASSLSQGRTGELFF. For the CDR3, the DNA is TGTGCCAGCTCACTGAGCCAGGGAAGAACCGGGGAGCTGTTTTTT. The rearrangement uses TRBV18 and TRBJ2-2, with D maybe TRBD1 (5 bases). Germline assignment: CDR1 KGHSH and CDR2 LQKENI. V shed 4 bases and J shed 5 bases, with 14 bases lying between them. The CDR3 contains 15 residues.

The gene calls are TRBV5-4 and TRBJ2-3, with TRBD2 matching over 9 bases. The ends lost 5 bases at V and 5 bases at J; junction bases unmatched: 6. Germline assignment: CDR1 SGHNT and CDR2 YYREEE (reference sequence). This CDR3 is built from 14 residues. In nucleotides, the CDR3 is TGTGCCAGCAGTCTAGCGGGGCGAGGAGATACGCAGTATTTT. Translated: CASSLAGRGDTQYF. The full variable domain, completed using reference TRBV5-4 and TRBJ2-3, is ETGVTQSPTHLIKTRGQQVTLRCSSQSGHNTVSWYQQALGQGPQFIFQYYREEENGRGNFPPRFSGLQFPNYSSELNVNALELDDSALYLCASSLAGRGDTQYFGPGTRLTVL.

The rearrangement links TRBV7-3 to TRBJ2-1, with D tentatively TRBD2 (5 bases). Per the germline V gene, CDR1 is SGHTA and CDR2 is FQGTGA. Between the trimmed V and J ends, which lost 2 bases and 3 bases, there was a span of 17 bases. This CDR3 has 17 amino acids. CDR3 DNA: TGTGCCAGCAGCTTATCCCAGACTACAAGCATCTACAATGAGCAGTTCTTC. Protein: CASSLSQTTSIYNEQFF.

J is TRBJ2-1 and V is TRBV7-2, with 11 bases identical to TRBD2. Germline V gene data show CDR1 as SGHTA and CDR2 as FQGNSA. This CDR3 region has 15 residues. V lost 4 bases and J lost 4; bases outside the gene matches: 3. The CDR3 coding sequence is TGTGCCAGCAGCTCGGGACTAGCGGATTACAATGAGCAGTTCTTC. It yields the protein CASSSGLADYNEQFF.

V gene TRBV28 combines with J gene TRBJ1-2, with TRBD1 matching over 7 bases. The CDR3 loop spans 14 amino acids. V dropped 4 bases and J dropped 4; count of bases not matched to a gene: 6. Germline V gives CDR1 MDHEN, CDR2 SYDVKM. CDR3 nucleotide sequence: TGTGCCAGCAGTTCGACAGGGTCCTTCTATGGCTACACCTTC. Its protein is CASSSTGSFYGYTF.

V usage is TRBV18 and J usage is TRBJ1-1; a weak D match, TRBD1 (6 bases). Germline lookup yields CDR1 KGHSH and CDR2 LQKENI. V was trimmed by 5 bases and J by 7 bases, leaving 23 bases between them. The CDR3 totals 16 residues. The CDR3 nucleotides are TGTGCCAGCTCATCGGCTAGGACAGCGAACCAGGGTGAAGCTTTCTTT. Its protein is CASSSARTANQGEAFF.

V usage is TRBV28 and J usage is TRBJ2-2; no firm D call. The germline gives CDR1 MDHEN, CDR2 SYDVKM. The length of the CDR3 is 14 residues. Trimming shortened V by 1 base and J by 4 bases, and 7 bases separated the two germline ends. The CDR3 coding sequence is TGTGCCAGCAGTTTATATAGTAGCACCGGGGAGCTGTTTTTT. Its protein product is CASSLYSSTGELFF.

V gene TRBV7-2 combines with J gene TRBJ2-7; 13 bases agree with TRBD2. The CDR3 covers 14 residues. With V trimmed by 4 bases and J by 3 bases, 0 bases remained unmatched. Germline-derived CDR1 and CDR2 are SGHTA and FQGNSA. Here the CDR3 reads CASSWTSGSYEQYF. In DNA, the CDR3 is TGTGCCAGCAGCTGGACTAGCGGGAGCTACGAGCAGTACTTC.

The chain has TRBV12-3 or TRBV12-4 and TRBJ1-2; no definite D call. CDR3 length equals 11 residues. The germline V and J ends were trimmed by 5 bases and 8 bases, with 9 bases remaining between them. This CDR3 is CASSVYPGYTF. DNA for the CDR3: TGTGCCAGCAGTGTCTACCCAGGCTACACCTTC.

This CDR3 reads CASSQRAGDPSYEQYF. DNA for the CDR3: TGTGCCAGCAGCCAGAGAGCGGGAGACCCCTCCTACGAGCAGTACTTC. The genes are TRBV4-2 and TRBJ2-7, with 8 bases matching TRBD2. CDR1 is LGHNA, CDR2 YNFKEQ, per germline. Trimming took 3 bases from V and 0 from J; bases not matched to a gene: 7. The CDR3 contains 16 residues.

The CDR3 DNA reads as TGCGCCAGTGGACAGGGACGGCCGAACACTGAAGCTTTCTTT. Translated, it gives CASGQGRPNTEAFF. This chain joins TRBV10-2 and TRBJ1-1; 8 nucleotides align to TRBD1. Trimming removed 9 bases from V and 1 base from J; junction bases left unmatched: 7. The CDR3 runs to 14 residues. Germline V CDR1 and CDR2: WSHSY, SAAADI.

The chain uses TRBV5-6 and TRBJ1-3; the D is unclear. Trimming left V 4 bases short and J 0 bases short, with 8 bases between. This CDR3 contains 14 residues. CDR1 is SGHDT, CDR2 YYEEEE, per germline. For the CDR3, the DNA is TGTGCCAGCAGCCTCTGGAGCTCTGGAAACACCATATATTTT. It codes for CASSLWSSGNTIYF.

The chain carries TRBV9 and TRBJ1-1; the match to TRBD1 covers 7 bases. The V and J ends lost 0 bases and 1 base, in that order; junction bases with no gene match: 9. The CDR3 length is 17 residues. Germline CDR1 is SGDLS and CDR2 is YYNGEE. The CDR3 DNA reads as TGTGCCAGCAGCGTAGGGGTGACAGGGTCCCCGAACACTGAAGCTTTCTTT. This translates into CASSVGVTGSPNTEAFF.

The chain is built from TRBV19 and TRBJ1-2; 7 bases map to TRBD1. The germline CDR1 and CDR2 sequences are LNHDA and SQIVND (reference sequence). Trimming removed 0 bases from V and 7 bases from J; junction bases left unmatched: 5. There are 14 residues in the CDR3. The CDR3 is CASSIEGTDLGYTF. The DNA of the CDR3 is TGTGCCAGTAGTATAGAGGGGACAGACCTTGGCTACACCTTC.

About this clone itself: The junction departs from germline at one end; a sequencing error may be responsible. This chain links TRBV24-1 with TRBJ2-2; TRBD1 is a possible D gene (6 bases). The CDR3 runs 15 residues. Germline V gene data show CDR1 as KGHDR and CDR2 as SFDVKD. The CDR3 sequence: CAISAPQGRTGELFF. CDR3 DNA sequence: TGTGCCATCAGTGCTCCACAGGGAAGGACCGGGGAGCTGTTTTTT.

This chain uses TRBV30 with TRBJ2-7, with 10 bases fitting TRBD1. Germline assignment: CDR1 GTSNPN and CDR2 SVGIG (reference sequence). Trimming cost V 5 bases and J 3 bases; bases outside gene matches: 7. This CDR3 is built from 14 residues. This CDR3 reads CAWEPGQGNYEQYF. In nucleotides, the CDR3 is TGTGCCTGGGAACCGGGACAGGGGAACTACGAGCAGTACTTC.

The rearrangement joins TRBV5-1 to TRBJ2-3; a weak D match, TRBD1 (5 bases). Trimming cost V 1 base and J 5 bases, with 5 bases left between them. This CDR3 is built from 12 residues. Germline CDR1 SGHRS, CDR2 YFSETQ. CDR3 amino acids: CASSLRGDTQYF. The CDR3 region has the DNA TGCGCCAGCAGCTTGAGGGGAGATACGCAGTATTTT. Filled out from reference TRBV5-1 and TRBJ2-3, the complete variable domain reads KAGVTQTPRYLIKTRGQQVTLSCSPISGHRSVSWYQQTPGQGLQFLFEYFSETQRNKGNFPGRFSGRQFSNSRSEMNVSTLELGDSALYLCASSLRGDTQYFGPGTRLTVL.

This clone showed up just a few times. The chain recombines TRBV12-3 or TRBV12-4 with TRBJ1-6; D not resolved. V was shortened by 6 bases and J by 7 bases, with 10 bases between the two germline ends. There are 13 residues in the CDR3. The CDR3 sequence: CASSLLRNSPLHF. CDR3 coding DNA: TGTGCCAGCAGCCTCCTCAGGAATTCACCCCTCCACTTT.

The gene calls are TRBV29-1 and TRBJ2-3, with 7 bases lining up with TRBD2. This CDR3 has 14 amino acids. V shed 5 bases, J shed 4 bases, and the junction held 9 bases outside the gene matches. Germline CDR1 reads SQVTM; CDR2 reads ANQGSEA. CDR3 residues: CSVYGTIVADTQYF. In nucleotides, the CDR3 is TGCAGCGTTTACGGGACTATTGTAGCAGATACGCAGTATTTT.